Sequencing of this T cell receptor (beta chain) was carried out in a study of blood T cell repertoires in COVID-19. Study information: Material from acute and convalescent COVID-19 was sourced from the United States, Italy and Spain. T cells, B-cell-depleted T cells, or PBMCs provided the cDNA or gDNA that served as material.

As processed by the authors: Amplification from reference gene primers served as the basis for estimated nucleated cell counts. Sequencing was performed with immunoSEQ multiplex PCR; in TCRdb, only in-frame clones are kept and a portion is missing. Clonal size and the V and J genes are those of that table, whereas D and trimming came from the DNA. The sample contains some 150,000 clones, about 91% of which appear only once. Germline CDR1 MDHEN, CDR2 SYDVKM. J gave up 0 bases and V 6 bases, and 8 bases lay outside the gene matches. The CDR3 length is 15 residues. What was sequenced was peripheral blood. The clonotype was recovered from a woman in her sixties who had recovered from COVID-19. The chain links TRBV28 to TRBJ2-7, with 7 bases fitting TRBD1. Here the CDR3 DNA reads TGTGCCAGCAGGGACCAGGGGGTTCTCTCCTACGAGCAGTACTTC. Its protein product is CASRDQGVLSYEQYF.